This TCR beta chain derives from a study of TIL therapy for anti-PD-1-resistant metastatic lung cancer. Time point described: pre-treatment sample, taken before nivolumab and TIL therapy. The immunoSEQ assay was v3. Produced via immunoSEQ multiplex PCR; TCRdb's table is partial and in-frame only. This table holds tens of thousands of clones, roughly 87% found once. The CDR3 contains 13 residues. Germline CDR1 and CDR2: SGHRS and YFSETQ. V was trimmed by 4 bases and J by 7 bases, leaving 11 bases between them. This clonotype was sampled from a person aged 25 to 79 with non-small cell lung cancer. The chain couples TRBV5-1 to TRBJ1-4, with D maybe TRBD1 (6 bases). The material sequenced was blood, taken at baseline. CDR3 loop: CASSRGAAEKLFF. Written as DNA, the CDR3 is TGCGCCAGCAGCCGGGGGGCTGCTGAAAAACTGTTTTTT.